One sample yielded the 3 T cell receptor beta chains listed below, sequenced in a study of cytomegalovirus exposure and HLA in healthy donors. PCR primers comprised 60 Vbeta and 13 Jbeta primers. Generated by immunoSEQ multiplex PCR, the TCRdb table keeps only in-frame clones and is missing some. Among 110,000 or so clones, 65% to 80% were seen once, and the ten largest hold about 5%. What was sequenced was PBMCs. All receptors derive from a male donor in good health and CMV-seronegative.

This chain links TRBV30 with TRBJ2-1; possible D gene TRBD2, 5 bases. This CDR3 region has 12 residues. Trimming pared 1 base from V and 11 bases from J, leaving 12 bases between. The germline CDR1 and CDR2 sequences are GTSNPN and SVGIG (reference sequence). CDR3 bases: TGTGCCTGGAGTGGAAATAGCGTCAAGCAGTTCTTC. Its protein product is CAWSGNSVKQFF.

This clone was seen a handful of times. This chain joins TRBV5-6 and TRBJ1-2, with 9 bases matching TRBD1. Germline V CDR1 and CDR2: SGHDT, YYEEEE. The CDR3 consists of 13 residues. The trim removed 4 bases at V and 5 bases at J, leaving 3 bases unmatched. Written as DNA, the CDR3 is TGTGCCAGCAGCGGAGGGACAGGGTATGGCTACACCTTC. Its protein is CASSGGTGYGYTF.

CDR3 sequence reads: CASSLASTAGEPQHF. CDR3 bases: TGTGCCAGCAGCTTAGCCTCGACGGCAGGGGAACCCCAGCATTTT. The chain carries TRBV7-2 and TRBJ1-5; D perhaps matches TRBD1 (6 bases). CDR3 length: 15 residues. Germline V CDR1 and CDR2: SGHTA, FQGNSA. With 0 bases removed from V and 10 bases from J, the gap between germline ends came to 16 bases.